This T cell receptor beta chain was captured in a study of technical replicates of blood from a few donors. Germline V gene lookup returns CDR1 SGHNT and CDR2 YYREEE (reference sequence). Trimming removed 3 bases from V and 1 base from J, with 16 bases in between. CDR3 length: 16 residues. Sequenced by immunoSEQ multiplex PCR; TCRdb stores in-frame clones only, minus some. The sample has about 56,000 clones, nearly 95% seen once; the top ten hold just over 3%. This clonotype was obtained from a human donor in good health. Some clones in this sample may be carry-over from other donors' samples. The material sequenced was PBMCs. The genes are TRBV5-4 and TRBJ2-5, with D hard to call. CDR3 DNA: TGTGCCAGCAGCTCGAGTCGGGTGGCGGTCCAAGAGACCCAGTACTTC. Translation gives CASSSSRVAVQETQYF.